One and the same sample provided the 10 T cell receptor beta chains below, sequenced in a study of human T cells and chemical hapten exposure. One entry per CDR3 protein, called by TCRdb with MiXCR from the RACE reads. The repertoire holds 360,000 or so distinct CDR3 sequences, with more than 5% as singletons. Time point of the sample: patch test 2, 6 weeks after DPC sensitization. The sample's treatment: therapeutic diphenylcyclopropenone sensitization with weekly scalp DPC. Sequenced here: whole blood, sampled in connection with sensitization to the hapten diphenylcyclopropenone (DPC). The receptor source for this set is a woman between 18 and 30 years old with alopecia areata. Some clones in this sample may be carry-over from other donors' samples.

The V call is TRBV4-3, the J call TRBJ2-3, with 8 bases identical to TRBD2. Looked up from germline, CDR1 is LGHNA and CDR2 is YSLEER. The CDR3 extends over 17 amino acids. The junction had 8 bases not matched to a gene; V was cut back by 1 base and J by 2 bases. The CDR3 DNA reads as TGCGCCAGCAGCCAAGGAGGCCAGCGGGGGCCCACAGATACGCAGTATTTT. As protein: CASSQGGQRGPTDTQYF.

This clonotype was observed at least ten times. The rearrangement joins TRBV5-4 to TRBJ1-1, with D uncertain. V gave up 0 bases and J gave up 8 bases, with 11 bases separating them. The CDR3 extends over 13 amino acids. The V gene's germline CDR1 is SGHNT and CDR2 YYREEE (reference sequence). CDR3 sequence (DNA): TGTGCCAGCAGCTTGGTACCCGCCGCAGAAGCTTTCTTT. Translated, it gives CASSLVPAAEAFF.

CDR3 DNA: TGTGCCAGCAGCCCCCCTCCGGACACTGAAGCTTTCTTT. It encodes CASSPPPDTEAFF. This chain links TRBV7-2 with TRBJ1-1; D not resolved. The germline gives CDR1 SGHTA, CDR2 FQGNSA. The length of the CDR3 is 13 residues. V gave up 5 bases and J gave up 3 bases, with 10 bases separating them.

In this sample, this clonotype turned up a few times. DNA of the CDR3: TGTGCCACCAGTGATGAACCTCTAACAGGGGGCGAGCAGTACTTC. Its translation is CATSDEPLTGGEQYF. The chain employs TRBV24-1 and TRBJ2-7; TRBD1 agrees at 8 bases. Germline values: CDR1 KGHDR, CDR2 SFDVKD. J gave up 6 bases and V 3 bases, and 9 bases lay outside the gene matches. The CDR3 is made up of 15 amino acids.

This clonotype was picked up a small number of times. This chain joins TRBV6-6 and TRBJ2-3; D unresolved. V was trimmed by 6 bases and J by 2 bases, leaving 6 bases between them. The CDR3 contains 12 residues. The germline gives CDR1 MNHNY, CDR2 SVGAGI (reference sequence). CDR3 sequence: CASRINTDTQYF. DNA of the CDR3: TGTGCCAGCAGGATCAACACAGATACGCAGTATTTT.

The chain has TRBV6-2 or TRBV6-3 and TRBJ2-7, with 12 nucleotides matching TRBD2. Per the germline V gene, CDR1 is MNHEY and CDR2 is SVGEGT. V gave up 6 bases and J gave up 0 bases; unmatched junction bases: 3. The length of the CDR3 is 15 residues. The CDR3 loop is CASSRTSGVSYEQYF. The DNA of the CDR3 is TGTGCCAGCAGCAGGACTAGCGGGGTCTCCTACGAGCAGTACTTC.

This clonotype has ten or more counts. This rearrangement joins TRBV7-8 to TRBJ1-1, with D possibly being TRBD1 (5 bases). The CDR3 has 13 amino acids. V lost 3 bases and J 3 bases, leaving 8 bases between the germline ends. Germline V gives CDR1 SGHVS, CDR2 FQNEAQ. Here the CDR3 DNA reads TGTGCCAGCAGCTTGGAGGGGCACACTGAAGCTTTCTTT. It is translated as CASSLEGHTEAFF.

This clonotype was seen repeatedly, ten times or more. V is TRBV7-2 and J is TRBJ2-3; D might be TRBD2 (5 bases). Trimming took off 2 bases at V and 4 bases at J, with 10 bases between the two ends. The CDR3 loop spans 14 amino acids. Germline V CDR1 and CDR2: SGHTA, FQGNSA. The CDR3 bases are TGTGCCAGCAGCTTAAACCTAGCCGCAGATACGCAGTATTTT. Protein product: CASSLNLAADTQYF.

The chain joins TRBV6-5 to TRBJ1-1, with D perhaps matching TRBD1 (6 bases). Germline CDR1 reads MNHEY; CDR2 reads SVGAGI. The V and J ends lost 2 bases and 4 bases respectively, with 20 bases between them. CDR3 length: 17 amino acids. For the CDR3, the DNA is TGTGCCAGCAGTTACGGGGCAGGCGTTGCAGGGGTCACTGAAGCTTTCTTT. This translates into CASSYGAGVAGVTEAFF.

This clonotype was seen repeatedly, ten times or more. V is TRBV20-1 and J is TRBJ1-1; D possibly corresponds to TRBD1 (5 bases). With 5 bases removed from V and 5 bases from J, the gap between germline ends came to 18 bases. This CDR3 comprises 14 residues. The germline V gene encodes CDR1 DFQATT and CDR2 SNEGSKA (reference sequence). The CDR3 protein is CSALVWGKETEAFF. DNA of the CDR3: TGCAGTGCTTTAGTATGGGGGAAGGAGACTGAAGCTTTCTTT.